A selection of T cell receptor beta chains follows, all from one sample in a study of CD8+CD57+ T cells in acquired aplastic anemia. A single record per CDR3 protein comes from TCRdb applying MiXCR to the reads. The data contain 150,000 to 200,000 distinct CDR3 sequences, around 48% of them singletons. Sequencing was done on a sample of sorted CD4+, CD8+, or CD8+CD57+ T cells (not recorded which) from PBMCs. Every receptor here comes from a human donor with aplastic anemia. CDR3s include the opening cysteine and the closing phenylalanine or tryptophan. D genes are given only for firm matches. Only part of the rows carry a size: once, few, many, or a class if the clone is expanded.

j_call,d_call,clone_size,v_call,cdr3_length,cdr3_aa,cdr3_nt
TRBJ1-5,-,-,TRBV7-9,13,CASSLAGGQPQHF,TGTGCCAGCAGCTTAGCCGGAGGCCAGCCCCAGCATTTT
TRBJ2-7,TRBD1,many,TRBV20-1,13,CSAHQGVPYEQYF,TGCAGTGCCCATCAGGGGGTACCCTACGAGCAGTACTTC
TRBJ2-3,-,-,TRBV11-2,16,CASSLKVGGLADTQYF,TGTGCCAGCAGCTTGAAAGTCGGGGGGCTAGCAGATACGCAGTATTTT
TRBJ1-2,TRBD1,-,TRBV19,15,CASSNGQALNYGYTF,TGTGCCAGTAGTAATGGACAGGCGCTCAACTATGGCTACACCTTC
TRBJ1-1,TRBD1,-,TRBV6-1,15,CASSNQGVVGTEAFF,TGTGCCAGCAGTAATCAGGGGGTGGTAGGCACTGAAGCTTTCTTT
TRBJ1-1,-,many,TRBV10-2,15,CATDHRVKQNTEAFF,TGCGCCACCGACCACAGGGTTAAACAGAACACTGAAGCTTTCTTT
TRBJ2-7,TRBD1,many,TRBV5-5,17,CASSLEGRGQGTYEQYF,TGTGCCAGCAGCTTGGAAGGTCGGGGACAGGGAACCTACGAGCAGTACTTC
TRBJ2-3,-,many,TRBV15,13,CATSRDTPDTQYF,TGTGCCACCAGCAGAGATACCCCAGATACGCAGTATTTT
TRBJ2-3,-,-,TRBV29-1,10,CSAQTVTQYF,TGCAGCGCACAGACAGTCACGCAGTATTTT
TRBJ2-5,-,many,TRBV14,13,CASSQASPETQYF,TGTGCCAGCAGCCAAGCATCCCCCGAGACCCAGTACTTC
TRBJ2-7,TRBD1,-,TRBV9,17,CASSVALPGTGPDEQYF,TGTGCCAGCAGCGTAGCCCTACCGGGGACAGGGCCTGACGAGCAGTACTTC
TRBJ2-3,TRBD2,many,TRBV19,16,CASTSHSGGIPDTQYF,TGTGCCAGTACCTCTCATAGCGGGGGGATCCCAGATACGCAGTATTTT
TRBJ2-5,TRBD2,many,TRBV3-1,15,CASSQVAGGRETQYF,TGTGCCAGCAGCCAAGTAGCGGGGGGGCGCGAGACCCAGTACTTC
TRBJ1-1,-,many,TRBV7-2,12,CASSLTASGAFF,TGTGCCAGCAGCTTAACAGCCTCGGGCGCTTTCTTT
TRBJ2-2,-,-,TRBV7-6,14,CASSPQADTGELFF,TGTGCCAGCAGCCCCCAAGCGGACACCGGGGAGCTGTTTTTT
TRBJ2-2,-,-,TRBV6-9,15,CASSYSTSRSGELFF,TGTGCCAGCAGTTATTCGACTAGTCGATCCGGGGAGCTGTTTTTT
TRBJ2-1,TRBD2,-,TRBV20-1,15,CSAKKREGSYNEQFF,TGCAGTGCTAAGAAGCGGGAAGGTTCCTACAATGAGCAGTTCTTC
TRBJ1-5,-,few,TRBV5-1,15,CASSLEGVGNQPQHF,TGCGCCAGCAGCTTGGAAGGAGTAGGCAATCAGCCCCAGCATTTT
TRBJ2-7,-,-,TRBV6-1,13,CASRLSGTYEQYF,TGTGCCAGCAGGCTAAGCGGAACCTACGAGCAGTACTTC
TRBJ1-4,TRBD1,-,TRBV15,15,CATSGDREGNEKLFF,TGTGCCACGAGCGGCGACAGGGAGGGGAATGAAAAACTGTTTTTT
TRBJ2-5,-,-,TRBV7-6,13,CASSFGTEETQYF,TGTGCCAGCAGCTTTGGGACTGAAGAGACCCAGTACTTC
TRBJ1-1,-,-,TRBV7-9,15,CASSLRTALNTEAFF,TGTGCCAGCAGCTTAAGGACAGCCTTGAACACTGAAGCTTTCTTT
TRBJ2-7,-,-,TRBV25-1,16,CASSETSQGSSYEQYF,TGTGCCAGCAGTGAAACGAGCCAGGGGAGCTCCTACGAGCAGTACTTC
TRBJ2-7,-,few,TRBV7-8,15,CASSSTGENPYEQYF,TGTGCCAGCAGCTCGACTGGGGAGAACCCCTACGAGCAGTACTTC
TRBJ2-7,-,-,TRBV15,13,CATSEGLVYEQYF,TGTGCCACCAGCGAGGGTTTGGTCTACGAGCAGTACTTC
TRBJ2-5,-,-,TRBV15,16,CATSRVDQGTGKTQYF,TGTGCCACCAGCAGAGTTGACCAGGGGACTGGAAAGACCCAGTACTTC
TRBJ2-3,-,-,TRBV3-1,12,CASSQFGDTQYF,TGTGCCAGCAGCCAATTTGGGGATACGCAGTATTTT
TRBJ2-7,TRBD1,few,TRBV7-8,14,CASSGQGVAYEQYF,TGTGCCAGCAGTGGACAGGGCGTCGCCTACGAGCAGTACTTC
TRBJ1-6,-,few,TRBV25-1,15,CASSAYIGQHSPLHF,TGTGCCAGCAGTGCTTATATCGGACAGCATTCACCCCTCCACTTT
TRBJ1-2,-,-,TRBV20-1,15,CSASGPLGRDYGYTF,TGCAGTGCTAGTGGCCCTCTCGGTAGGGACTATGGCTACACCTTC
TRBJ2-1,-,many,TRBV4-2,15,CASSTGLLPYNEQFF,TGTGCCAGCAGCACTGGACTCCTCCCGTACAATGAGCAGTTCTTC
TRBJ2-7,-,few,TRBV10-3,14,CAISGRGIDYEQYF,TGTGCCATCAGTGGTCGAGGGATAGACTACGAGCAGTACTTC
TRBJ2-7,-,-,TRBV5-5,13,CASSFSHPYEQYF,TGTGCCAGCAGCTTCTCGCACCCCTACGAGCAGTACTTC
TRBJ1-1,TRBD1,many,TRBV2,18,CASSVRLGKRGLNTEAFF,TGTGCCAGCAGTGTTCGGTTGGGAAAAAGGGGGCTTAACACTGAAGCTTTCTTT
TRBJ1-2,-,many,TRBV2,15,CASSEAFSGVDGYTF,TGTGCCAGCAGTGAAGCGTTTTCCGGGGTGGATGGCTACACCTTC
TRBJ2-1,-,many,TRBV5-6,11,CASSLQVEQFF,TGTGCCAGCAGCCTCCAAGTTGAGCAGTTCTTC
TRBJ1-5,TRBD1,-,TRBV19,16,CASKDRAPYSNQPQHF,TGTGCCAGTAAGGACAGGGCCCCCTATAGCAATCAGCCCCAGCATTTT
TRBJ2-2,-,few,TRBV6-1,16,CASSPSRARGTGELFF,TGTGCCAGCAGTCCTAGCCGGGCCCGGGGCACCGGGGAGCTGTTTTTT